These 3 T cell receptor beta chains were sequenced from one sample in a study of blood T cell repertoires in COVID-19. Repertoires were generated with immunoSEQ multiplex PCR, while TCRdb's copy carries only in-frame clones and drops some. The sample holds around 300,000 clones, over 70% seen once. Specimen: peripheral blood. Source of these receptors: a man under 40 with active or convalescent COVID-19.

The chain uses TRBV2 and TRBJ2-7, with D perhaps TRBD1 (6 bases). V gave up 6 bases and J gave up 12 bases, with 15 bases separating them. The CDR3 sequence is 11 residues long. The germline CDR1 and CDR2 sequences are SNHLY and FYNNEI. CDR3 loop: CASSNGGHWYF. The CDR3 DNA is TGTGCCAGCAGCAATGGGGGACATTGGTACTTC.

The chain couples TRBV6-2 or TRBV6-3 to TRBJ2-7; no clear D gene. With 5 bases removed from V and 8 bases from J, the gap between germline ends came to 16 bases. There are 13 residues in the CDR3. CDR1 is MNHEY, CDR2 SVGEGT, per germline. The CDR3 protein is CASSTNTGNQQYF. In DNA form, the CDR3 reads TGTGCCAGCAGTACCAATACCGGTAACCAGCAGTACTTC.

The CDR3 DNA follows: TGTGCCATCAGTCCCGAGGCGGGCAATCAGCCCCAGCATTTT. This encodes CAISPEAGNQPQHF. The chain links TRBV10-3 to TRBJ1-5, with D unclear. Deletions cut 5 bases from V and 2 bases from J, with 10 bases between. This CDR3 spans 14 amino acids. Germline assignment: CDR1 ENHRY and CDR2 SYGVKD.